This is a list of T cell receptor beta chains from one sample in a study of blood T cell repertoires in COVID-19. The data were produced by immunoSEQ multiplex PCR, yet TCRdb's version contains in-frame clones alone and is incomplete. The data contain about 39,000 clones, more than 80% of them singletons. The specimen was peripheral blood. The receptors derive from a man aged 55 to 70 in a cohort sampled during active COVID-19. Each CDR3 is given without its conserved first and last residue. The D gene is left open where the match is weak. Clone size is stated in some rows and not others, as once, few, many or a class when expanded.

clone_size: .; d_call: .; j_call: TRBJ2-7; v_call: TRBV28; cdr3_aa: ASSLGGGSYEQY
clone_size: once; d_call: TRBD1; j_call: TRBJ2-1; v_call: TRBV18; cdr3_aa: ASSPPAGGDEQF
clone_size: .; d_call: TRBD1; j_call: TRBJ2-1; v_call: TRBV7-8; cdr3_aa: ASSSPDRATSNEQF
clone_size: few; d_call: TRBD1; j_call: TRBJ2-7; v_call: TRBV27; cdr3_aa: ASSFVRTGSRNYEQY
clone_size: .; d_call: .; j_call: TRBJ1-3; v_call: TRBV5-4; cdr3_aa: ASSSGGESSGNTIY
clone_size: .; d_call: .; j_call: TRBJ1-5; v_call: TRBV6-5; cdr3_aa: ASSIREEGQPQH
clone_size: .; d_call: TRBD1; j_call: TRBJ2-2; v_call: TRBV7-2; cdr3_aa: ASSPRTGDTGELF
clone_size: few; d_call: TRBD1; j_call: TRBJ2-2; v_call: TRBV11-2; cdr3_aa: ASSFLTGKNTGELF
clone_size: .; d_call: .; j_call: TRBJ1-5; v_call: TRBV28; cdr3_aa: APSPGPQH
clone_size: few; d_call: TRBD2; j_call: TRBJ2-2; v_call: TRBV4-1; cdr3_aa: ASSRLPWRELTGELF
clone_size: .; d_call: .; j_call: TRBJ1-2; v_call: TRBV3-1/TRBV3-2; cdr3_aa: ASSSELNYGYT
clone_size: .; d_call: TRBD1; j_call: TRBJ1-4; v_call: TRBV27; cdr3_aa: ASSSGTVGEKLF
clone_size: .; d_call: .; j_call: TRBJ2-5; v_call: TRBV7-2; cdr3_aa: ASSLGVGRFGTQY
clone_size: .; d_call: .; j_call: TRBJ1-5; v_call: TRBV2; cdr3_aa: ASSVQGLGYQPQH
clone_size: .; d_call: TRBD2; j_call: TRBJ2-2; v_call: TRBV4-2; cdr3_aa: ASSPALAGVTGELF
clone_size: .; d_call: .; j_call: TRBJ2-2; v_call: TRBV7-2; cdr3_aa: ASSLGLAGELF
clone_size: .; d_call: .; j_call: TRBJ2-1; v_call: TRBV25-1; cdr3_aa: ASSVYNEQF
clone_size: .; d_call: TRBD1; j_call: TRBJ1-2; v_call: TRBV4-1; cdr3_aa: ASSPRTGQDYGYT
clone_size: .; d_call: .; j_call: TRBJ2-3; v_call: TRBV28; cdr3_aa: ASSSHSGTPTDTQY
clone_size: .; d_call: .; j_call: TRBJ2-2; v_call: TRBV7-5; cdr3_aa: ARRITRDYHTGELF
clone_size: .; d_call: .; j_call: TRBJ2-2; v_call: TRBV11-2; cdr3_aa: ASSPGSTNTGELF
clone_size: once; d_call: TRBD1; j_call: TRBJ2-7; v_call: TRBV18; cdr3_aa: ASSLGQPKTYEQY
clone_size: .; d_call: TRBD1; j_call: TRBJ1-5; v_call: TRBV7-2; cdr3_aa: ASSPGTGGGQPQH
clone_size: .; d_call: .; j_call: TRBJ1-6; v_call: TRBV9; cdr3_aa: ASSVTPGGDDSPLH
clone_size: .; d_call: TRBD1; j_call: TRBJ1-3; v_call: TRBV2; cdr3_aa: ATLTGVGNTIY
clone_size: .; d_call: TRBD2; j_call: TRBJ2-3; v_call: TRBV11-2; cdr3_aa: ASSFDGGSTDTQY
clone_size: medium-sized; d_call: .; j_call: TRBJ1-6; v_call: TRBV7-8; cdr3_aa: ASRSTGGANSPLH
clone_size: .; d_call: TRBD1; j_call: TRBJ1-5; v_call: TRBV7-2; cdr3_aa: ASSLSPDRSNQPQH